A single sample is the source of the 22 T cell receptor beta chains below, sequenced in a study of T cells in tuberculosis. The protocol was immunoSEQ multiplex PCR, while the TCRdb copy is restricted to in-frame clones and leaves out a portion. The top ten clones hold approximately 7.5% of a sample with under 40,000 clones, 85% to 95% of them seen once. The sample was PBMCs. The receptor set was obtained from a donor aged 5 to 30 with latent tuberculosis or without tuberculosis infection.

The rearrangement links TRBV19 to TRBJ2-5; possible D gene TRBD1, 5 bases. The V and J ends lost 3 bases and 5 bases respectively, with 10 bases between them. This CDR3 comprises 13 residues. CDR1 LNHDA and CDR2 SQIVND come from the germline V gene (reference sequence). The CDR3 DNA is TGTGCCAGTAGTATGGCAGGGTACGAGACCCAGTACTTC. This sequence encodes CASSMAGYETQYF.

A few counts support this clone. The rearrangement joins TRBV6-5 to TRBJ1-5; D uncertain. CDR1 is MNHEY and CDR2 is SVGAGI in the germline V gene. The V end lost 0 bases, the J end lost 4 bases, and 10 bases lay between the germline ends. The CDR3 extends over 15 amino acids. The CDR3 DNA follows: TGTGCCAGCAGTTACTCTGCAGGTCGGAATCAGCCCCAGCATTTT. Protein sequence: CASSYSAGRNQPQHF.

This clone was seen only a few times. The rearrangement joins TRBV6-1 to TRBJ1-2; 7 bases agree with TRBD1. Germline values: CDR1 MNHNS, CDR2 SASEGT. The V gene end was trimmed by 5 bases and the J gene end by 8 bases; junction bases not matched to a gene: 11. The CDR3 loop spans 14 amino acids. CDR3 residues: CASSLQDRLNGYTF. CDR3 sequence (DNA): TGTGCCAGCAGTCTCCAGGACAGGCTTAACGGCTACACCTTC.

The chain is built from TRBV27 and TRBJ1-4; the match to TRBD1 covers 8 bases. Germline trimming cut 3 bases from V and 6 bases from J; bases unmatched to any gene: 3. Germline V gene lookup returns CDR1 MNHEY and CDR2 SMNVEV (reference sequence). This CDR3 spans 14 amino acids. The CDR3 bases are TGTGCCAGCAGTTTGGACAGGGACTATGAAAAACTGTTTTTT. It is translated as CASSLDRDYEKLFF.

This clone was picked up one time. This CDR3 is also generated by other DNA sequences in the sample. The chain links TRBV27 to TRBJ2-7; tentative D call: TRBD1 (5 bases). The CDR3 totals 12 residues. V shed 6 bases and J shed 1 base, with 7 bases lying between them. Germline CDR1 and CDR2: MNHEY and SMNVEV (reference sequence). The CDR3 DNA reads TGTGCCAGCAGAGGGGTATCCTACGAGCAGTACTTC. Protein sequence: CASRGVSYEQYF.

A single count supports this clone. CDR3 region: CAWTLGQGRNYGYTF. The DNA of the CDR3 is TGTGCCTGGACCCTTGGACAGGGGAGAAACTATGGCTACACCTTC. This sequence joins TRBV30 and TRBJ1-2; 9 bases map to TRBD1. After removal of 4 bases from V and 2 bases from J, the junction contained 8 bases not matched to a gene. The germline gives CDR1 GTSNPN, CDR2 SVGIG (reference sequence). The CDR3 runs to 15 residues.

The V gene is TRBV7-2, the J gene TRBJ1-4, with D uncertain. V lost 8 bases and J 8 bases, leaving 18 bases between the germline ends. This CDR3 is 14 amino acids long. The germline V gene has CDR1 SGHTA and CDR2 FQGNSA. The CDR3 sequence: CASRSGGSGEKLFF. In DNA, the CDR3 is TGTGCCAGCCGATCCGGAGGATCGGGGGAAAAACTGTTTTTT.

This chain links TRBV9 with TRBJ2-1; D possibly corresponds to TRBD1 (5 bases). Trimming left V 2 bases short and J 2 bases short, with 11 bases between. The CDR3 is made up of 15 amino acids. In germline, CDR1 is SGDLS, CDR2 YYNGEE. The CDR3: CASSVSTDPYNEQFF. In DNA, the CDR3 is TGTGCCAGCAGCGTCTCGACAGATCCCTACAATGAGCAGTTCTTC.

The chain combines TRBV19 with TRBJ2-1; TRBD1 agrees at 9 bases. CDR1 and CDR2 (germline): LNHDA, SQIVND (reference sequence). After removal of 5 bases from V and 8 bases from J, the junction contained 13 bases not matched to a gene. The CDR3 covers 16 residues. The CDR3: CASSSPGQGKRDEQFF. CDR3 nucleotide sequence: TGTGCCAGTAGTTCCCCGGGACAGGGTAAGAGGGATGAGCAGTTCTTC.

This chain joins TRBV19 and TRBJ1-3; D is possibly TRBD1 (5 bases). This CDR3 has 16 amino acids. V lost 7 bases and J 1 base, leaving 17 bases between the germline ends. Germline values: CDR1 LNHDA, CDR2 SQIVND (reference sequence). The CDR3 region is CASTRDNSRSGNTIYF. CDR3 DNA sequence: TGTGCCAGTACCAGGGATAACTCCCGATCTGGAAACACCATATATTTT.

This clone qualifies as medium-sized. DNA of the CDR3: TGTGCCAGCAGCCCCCGACAGGGGGGATACTACTATGGCTACACCTTC. The encoded protein is CASSPRQGGYYYGYTF. This sequence joins TRBV7-6 and TRBJ1-2; 9 nucleotides align to TRBD1. The CDR3 has 16 residues. The junction had 10 bases not matched to a gene; V was cut back by 5 bases and J by 3 bases. Germline assignment: CDR1 SGHVS and CDR2 FNYEAQ.

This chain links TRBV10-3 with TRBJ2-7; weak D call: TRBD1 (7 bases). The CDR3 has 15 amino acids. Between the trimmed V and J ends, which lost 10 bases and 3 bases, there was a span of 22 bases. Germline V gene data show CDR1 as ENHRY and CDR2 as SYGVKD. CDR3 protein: CATLPRTGGLYEQYF. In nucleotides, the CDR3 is TGTGCCACCTTACCTAGGACAGGAGGGCTCTACGAGCAGTACTTC.

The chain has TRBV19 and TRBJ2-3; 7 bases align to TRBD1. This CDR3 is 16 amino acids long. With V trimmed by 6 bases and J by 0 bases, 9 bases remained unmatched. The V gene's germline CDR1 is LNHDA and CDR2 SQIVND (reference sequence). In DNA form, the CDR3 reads TGTGCCAGTAGCATACTTACAGGGGCCAGCACAGATACGCAGTATTTT. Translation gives CASSILTGASTDTQYF.

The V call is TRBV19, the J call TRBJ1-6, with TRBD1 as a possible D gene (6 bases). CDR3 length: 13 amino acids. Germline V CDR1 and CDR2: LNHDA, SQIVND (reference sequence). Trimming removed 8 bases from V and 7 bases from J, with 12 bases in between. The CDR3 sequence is CASCQGRNSPLHF. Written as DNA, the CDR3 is TGTGCCAGTTGCCAGGGGAGAAATTCACCCCTCCACTTT. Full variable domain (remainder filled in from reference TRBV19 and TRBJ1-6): DGGITQSPKYLFRKEGQNVTLSCEQNLNHDAMYWYRQDPGQGLRLIYYSQIVNDFQKGDIAEGYSVSREKKESFPLTVTSAQKNPTAFYLCASCQGRNSPLHFGNGTRLTVT.

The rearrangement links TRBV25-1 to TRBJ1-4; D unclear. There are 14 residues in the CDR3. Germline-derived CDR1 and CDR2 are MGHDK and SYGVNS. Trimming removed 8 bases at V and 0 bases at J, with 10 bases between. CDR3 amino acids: CASAGDTTNEKLFF. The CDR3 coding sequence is TGTGCCAGCGCCGGCGACACAACTAATGAAAAACTGTTTTTT.

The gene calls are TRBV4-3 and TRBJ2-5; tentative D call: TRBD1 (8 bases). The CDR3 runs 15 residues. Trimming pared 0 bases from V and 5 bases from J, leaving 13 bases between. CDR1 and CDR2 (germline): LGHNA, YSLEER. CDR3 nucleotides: TGCGCCAGCAGCCAAGACAGGGGGCGGGAGGAGACCCAGTACTTC. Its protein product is CASSQDRGREETQYF.

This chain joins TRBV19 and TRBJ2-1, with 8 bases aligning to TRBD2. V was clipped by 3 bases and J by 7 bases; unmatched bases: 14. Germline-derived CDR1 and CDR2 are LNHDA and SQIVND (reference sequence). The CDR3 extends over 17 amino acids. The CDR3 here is CASSISLAVEGINEQFF. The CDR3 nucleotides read TGTGCCAGTAGTATTTCACTAGCGGTAGAGGGAATTAATGAGCAGTTCTTC.

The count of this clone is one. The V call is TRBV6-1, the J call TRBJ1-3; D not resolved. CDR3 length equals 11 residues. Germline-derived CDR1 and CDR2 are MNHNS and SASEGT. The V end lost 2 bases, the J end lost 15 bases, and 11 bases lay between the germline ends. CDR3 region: CASSELREGYF. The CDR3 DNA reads TGTGCCAGCAGTGAATTGAGGGAAGGATATTTT.

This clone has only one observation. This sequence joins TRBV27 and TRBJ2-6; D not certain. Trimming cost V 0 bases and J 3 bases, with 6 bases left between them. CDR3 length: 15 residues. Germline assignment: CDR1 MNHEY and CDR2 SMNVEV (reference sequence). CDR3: CASSLSLDGANVLTF. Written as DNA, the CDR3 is TGTGCCAGCAGTTTATCTTTAGATGGGGCCAACGTCCTGACTTTC.

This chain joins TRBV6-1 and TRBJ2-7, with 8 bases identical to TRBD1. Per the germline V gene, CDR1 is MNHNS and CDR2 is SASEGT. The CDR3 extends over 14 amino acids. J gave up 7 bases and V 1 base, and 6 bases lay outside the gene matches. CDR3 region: CASSEVRTGREQYF. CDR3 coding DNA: TGTGCCAGCAGTGAAGTGCGGACAGGGCGGGAGCAGTACTTC.

The CDR3 loop is CASSEVGSTDTQYF. CDR3 nucleotides: TGTGCCAGCAGTGAAGTCGGGAGCACAGATACGCAGTATTTT. The rearrangement uses TRBV25-1 and TRBJ2-3; D is ambiguous. CDR1 is MGHDK, CDR2 SYGVNS, per germline. This CDR3 is built from 14 residues. Trimming took off 2 bases at V and 0 bases at J, with 6 bases between the two ends.

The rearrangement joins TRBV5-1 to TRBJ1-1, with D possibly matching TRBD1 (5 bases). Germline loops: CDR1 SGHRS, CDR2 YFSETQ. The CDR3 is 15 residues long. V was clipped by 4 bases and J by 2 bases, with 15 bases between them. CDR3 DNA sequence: TGCGCCAGCAGCCTCTTGGGGCGGTCTAACACTGAAGCTTTCTTT. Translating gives CASSLLGRSNTEAFF.